This TCR beta chain comes out of a study of follicular helper T cells after annual influenza vaccination. Some clones are missing from TCRdb's copy, which holds only in-frame ones; the method was immunoSEQ multiplex PCR. Of 7,000 to 9,000 clones in the sample, about 80% were seen once. V lost 3 bases and J lost 4, with 12 bases in between. Germline V gene data show CDR1 as ENHRY and CDR2 as SYGVKD. The CDR3 length is 14 residues. As for time point: 2014-2015 season, pre-vaccination. The starting material was CXCR5+ CD38- circulating T follicular helper cells from blood, obtained on the day of influenza vaccination. Subset defined: circulating Tfh, non-naive CD4+CXCR5+PD-1+ (ICOS+CD38+ or ICOS-CD38-). The chain joins TRBV10-3 to TRBJ1-2, with a weak D call TRBD1 (5 bases). The sequence derives from an adult who received the influenza vaccine. The CDR3 spells CAISESDRSYGYTF. The CDR3 DNA reads TGTGCCATCAGTGAAAGCGACAGAAGCTATGGCTACACCTTC.